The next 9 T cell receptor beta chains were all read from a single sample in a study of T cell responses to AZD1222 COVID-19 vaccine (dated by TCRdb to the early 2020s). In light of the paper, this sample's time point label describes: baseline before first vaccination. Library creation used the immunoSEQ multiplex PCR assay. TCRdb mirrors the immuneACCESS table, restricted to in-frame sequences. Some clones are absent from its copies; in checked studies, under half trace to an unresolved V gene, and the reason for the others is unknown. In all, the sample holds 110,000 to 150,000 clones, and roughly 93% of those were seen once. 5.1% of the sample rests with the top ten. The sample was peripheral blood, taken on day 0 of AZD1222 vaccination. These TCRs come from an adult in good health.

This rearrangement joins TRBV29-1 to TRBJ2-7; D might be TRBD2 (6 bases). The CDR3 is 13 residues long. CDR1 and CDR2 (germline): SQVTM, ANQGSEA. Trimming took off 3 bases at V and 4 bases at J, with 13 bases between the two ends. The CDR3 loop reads CSVETSGVYEQYF. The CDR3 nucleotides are TGCAGCGTTGAGACTAGTGGCGTTTACGAGCAGTACTTC.

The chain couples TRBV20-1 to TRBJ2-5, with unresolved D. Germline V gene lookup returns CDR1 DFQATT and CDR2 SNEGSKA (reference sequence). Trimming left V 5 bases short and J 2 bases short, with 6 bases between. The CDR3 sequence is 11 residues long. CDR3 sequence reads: CSAYKQETQYF. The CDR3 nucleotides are TGCAGTGCTTACAAGCAAGAGACCCAGTACTTC.

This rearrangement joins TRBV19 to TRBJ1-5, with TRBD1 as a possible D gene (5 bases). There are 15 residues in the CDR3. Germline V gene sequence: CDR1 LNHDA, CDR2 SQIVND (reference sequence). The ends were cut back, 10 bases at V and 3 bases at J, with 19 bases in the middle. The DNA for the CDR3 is TGTGCCACATCTACCGTCCCGGGGGTCAATCAGCCCCAGCATTTT. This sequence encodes CATSTVPGVNQPQHF.

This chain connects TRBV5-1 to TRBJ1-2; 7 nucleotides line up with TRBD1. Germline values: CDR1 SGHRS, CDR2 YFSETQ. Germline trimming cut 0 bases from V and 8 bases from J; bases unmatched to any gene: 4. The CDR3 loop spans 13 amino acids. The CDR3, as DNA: TGCGCCAGCAGCTTGGGGCAGGGGGACGGCTACACCTTC. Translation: CASSLGQGDGYTF.

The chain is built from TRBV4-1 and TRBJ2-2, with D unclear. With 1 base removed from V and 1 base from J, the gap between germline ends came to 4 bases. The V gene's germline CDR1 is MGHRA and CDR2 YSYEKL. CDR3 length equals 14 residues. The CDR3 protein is CASSQGENTGELFF. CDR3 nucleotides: TGCGCCAGCAGCCAAGGGGAGAACACCGGGGAGCTGTTTTTT.

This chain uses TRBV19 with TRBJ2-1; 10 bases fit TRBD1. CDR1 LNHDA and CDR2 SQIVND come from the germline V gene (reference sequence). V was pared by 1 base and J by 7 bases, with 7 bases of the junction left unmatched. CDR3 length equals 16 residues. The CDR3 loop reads CASSIVGTGVRNEQFF. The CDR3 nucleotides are TGTGCCAGTAGTATAGTGGGGACAGGGGTAAGGAATGAGCAGTTCTTC.

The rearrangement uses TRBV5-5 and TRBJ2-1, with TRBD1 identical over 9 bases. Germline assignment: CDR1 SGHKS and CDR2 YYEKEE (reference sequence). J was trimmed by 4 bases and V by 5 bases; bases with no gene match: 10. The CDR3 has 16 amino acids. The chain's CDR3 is CASRGASGQGYNEQFF. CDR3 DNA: TGTGCCAGCAGGGGGGCCTCGGGACAGGGATACAATGAGCAGTTCTTC.

In DNA, the CDR3 is TGTGCCACCAGGGGACTAGCGGGAGAAGAGACCCAGTACTTC. Protein: CATRGLAGEETQYF. The V gene is TRBV24-1, the J gene TRBJ2-5, with 14 bases identical to TRBD2. This CDR3 is 14 amino acids long. V lost 7 bases, J lost 3 bases, and 0 bases stayed unmatched. Germline loops: CDR1 KGHDR, CDR2 SFDVKD.

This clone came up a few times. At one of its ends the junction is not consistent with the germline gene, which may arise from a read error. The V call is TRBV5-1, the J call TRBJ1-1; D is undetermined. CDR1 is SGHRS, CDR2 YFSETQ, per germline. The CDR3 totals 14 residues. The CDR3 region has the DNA TGCGCCAGTCGACCAGAACCGAGAGCAGCCCCTTGGGTATTT. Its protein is CASRPEPRAAPWVF.